Shown below are 24 T cell receptor beta chains from a single sample sequenced in a study of blood T cell repertoires in COVID-19. The data were produced by immunoSEQ multiplex PCR, yet TCRdb's version contains in-frame clones alone and is incomplete. The sample includes some 150,000 clones, 85% of them seen just once. The specimen sequenced was peripheral blood. All receptors derive from a man aged 35 to 55 with acute or convalescent COVID-19.

The chain combines TRBV12-3 or TRBV12-4 with TRBJ1-5; D is unclear. CDR3 length equals 12 residues. V was clipped by 6 bases and J by 5 bases, with 8 bases between them. This CDR3 reads CASSLEYQPQHF. The CDR3 region has the DNA TGTGCCAGCAGCCTAGAGTATCAGCCCCAGCATTTT.

V and J are TRBV3-1 (or the pseudogene TRBV3-2) and TRBJ1-4; D is unclear. The CDR3 length is 15 residues. Germline V lookup: CDR1 LGHDT, CDR2 YNNKEL (reference sequence). V dropped 0 bases and J dropped 5 bases, with 10 bases sitting between them. The CDR3 DNA sequence: TGTGCCAGCAGCCAAGATAAGCGGGGAAATGAAAAACTGTTTTTT. Translating it yields CASSQDKRGNEKLFF.

The CDR3 DNA reads TGTGCCAGCACCTACGGGGTTCAGCCCCAGCATTTT. This gives the protein CASTYGVQPQHF. The V gene is TRBV2, the J gene TRBJ1-5; no clear D gene. The CDR3 is 12 residues long. CDR1 SNHLY and CDR2 FYNNEI come from the germline V gene. The V end lost 7 bases, the J end lost 6 bases, and 10 bases lay between the germline ends.

The chain is built from TRBV7-8 and TRBJ2-3, with 9 positions matching TRBD2. CDR3 length: 17 residues. Looked up from germline, CDR1 is SGHVS and CDR2 is FQNEAQ. V shed 2 bases and J 3 bases; nucleotides not matched to a gene: 9. The CDR3 sequence: CASSLTRRGGQTDTQYF. CDR3 bases: TGTGCCAGCAGCTTAACTCGGCGGGGGGGCCAGACAGATACGCAGTATTTT.

The J gene is TRBJ2-7, the V gene TRBV9, with 9 bases that match TRBD1. The V gene's germline CDR1 is SGDLS and CDR2 YYNGEE. V shed 0 bases, J shed 5 bases, and the junction held 6 bases outside the gene matches. CDR3 length: 15 residues. This CDR3 is CASSVEGQGLHEQYF. For the CDR3, the DNA is TGTGCCAGCAGCGTAGAGGGACAGGGACTACACGAGCAGTACTTC.

The genes are TRBV5-5 and TRBJ2-3; 8 nucleotides line up with TRBD2. Germline V lookup: CDR1 SGHKS, CDR2 YYEKEE (reference sequence). The CDR3 runs 15 residues. The V gene end was trimmed by 4 bases and the J gene end by 2 bases; junction bases not matched to a gene: 6. The CDR3 sequence is CASSRMRGATDTQYF. CDR3 coding DNA: TGTGCCAGCAGCAGGATGCGGGGGGCCACAGATACGCAGTATTTT. Complete variable domain (other parts from reference TRBV5-5 and TRBJ2-3): DAGVTQSPTHLIKTRGQQVTLRCSPISGHKSVSWYQQVLGQGPQFIFQYYEKEERGRGNFPDRFSARQFPNYSSELNVNALLLGDSALYLCASSRMRGATDTQYFGPGTRLTVL.

This sequence joins TRBV2 and TRBJ2-3; a possible D gene is TRBD1 (6 bases). V was trimmed by 5 bases and J by 1 base, leaving 13 bases between them. In germline, CDR1 is SNHLY, CDR2 FYNNEI. The length of the CDR3 is 15 residues. CDR3 region: CASSWANRGTDTQYF. The DNA of the CDR3 is TGTGCCAGCAGTTGGGCCAACAGGGGCACAGATACGCAGTATTTT.

This rearrangement joins TRBV28 to TRBJ2-3; TRBD2 matches at 9 bases. The CDR3 length is 15 residues. Unmatched junction bases numbered 12, after V lost 6 bases and J lost 8 bases. The V gene's germline CDR1 is MDHEN and CDR2 SYDVKM. The CDR3 loop is CASSLSGGPPGTQYF. The CDR3 nucleotides read TGTGCCAGCAGCCTTAGCGGGGGCCCCCCAGGTACGCAGTATTTT.

V and J are TRBV11-2 and TRBJ1-1; unclear D gene. In germline, CDR1 is SGHAT, CDR2 FQNNGV. This CDR3 contains 13 residues. V dropped 0 bases and J dropped 8 bases, with 10 bases sitting between them. The CDR3 DNA reads as TGTGCCAGCAGCTTAGATTGGACTTGGGAAGCTTTCTTT. Amino acid sequence: CASSLDWTWEAFF.

The genes are TRBV13 and TRBJ2-3; 10 bases are a match to TRBD2. The CDR3 contains 16 residues. The ends lost 5 bases at V and 5 bases at J; junction bases unmatched: 10. In germline, CDR1 is PRHDT, CDR2 FYEKMQ (reference sequence). Here the CDR3 reads CASSGPSGGAVDTQYF. The CDR3, as DNA: TGTGCCAGCAGCGGCCCCAGCGGGGGGGCCGTAGATACGCAGTATTTT.

The chain employs TRBV9 and TRBJ1-2, with 7 bases lining up with TRBD1. This CDR3 is 14 amino acids long. V was clipped by 3 bases and J by 8 bases; unmatched bases: 10. Germline values: CDR1 SGDLS, CDR2 YYNGEE. This CDR3 is CASSAEGALGGYTF. CDR3 sequence (DNA): TGTGCCAGCAGCGCGGAGGGGGCACTGGGCGGCTACACCTTC.

This clone has only one observation. The chain is built from TRBV19 and TRBJ2-2; 11 positions match TRBD1. The CDR3 sequence is 19 residues long. CDR1 LNHDA and CDR2 SQIVND come from the germline V gene (reference sequence). The ends lost 2 bases at V and 1 base at J; junction bases unmatched: 9. In DNA, the CDR3 is TGTGCCAGTAGTATAATAGGGAGGACAGGGGGCAAGAACACCGGGGAGCTGTTTTTT. This encodes CASSIIGRTGGKNTGELFF.

This sequence joins TRBV7-9 and TRBJ2-1, with D perhaps TRBD2 (6 bases). From germline, CDR1 is SEHNR and CDR2 FQNEAQ (reference sequence). There are 12 residues in the CDR3. V shed 8 bases and J shed 5 bases, with 10 bases lying between them. This chain's CDR3 is CASGTGDNEQFF. Here the CDR3 DNA reads TGTGCCAGCGGGACGGGGGACAATGAGCAGTTCTTC.

V is TRBV30 and J is TRBJ1-6; 9 bases line up with TRBD1. This CDR3 contains 13 residues. The germline V gene has CDR1 GTSNPN and CDR2 SVGIG (reference sequence). Germline trimming cut 5 bases from V and 8 bases from J; bases unmatched to any gene: 4. The CDR3 sequence is CAWGDREDSPLHF. The CDR3 DNA reads TGTGCCTGGGGGGACAGGGAGGATTCACCCCTCCACTTT. Looking up the rest from reference TRBV30 and TRBJ1-6 gives the full variable domain: SQTIHQWPATLVQPVGSPLSLECTVEGTSNPNLYWYRQAAGRGLQLLFYSVGIGQISSEVPQNLSASRPQDRQFILSSKKLLLSDSGFYLCAWGDREDSPLHFGNGTRLTVT.

The chain is built from TRBV3-1 (or the pseudogene TRBV3-2) and TRBJ1-1, with a tentative D call TRBD1 (6 bases). Per germline, CDR1 LGHDT and CDR2 YNNKEL (reference sequence). V gave up 1 base and J gave up 4 bases, with 13 bases separating them. The CDR3 is 15 amino acids. The CDR3 is CASSQVVRGGTEAFF. The CDR3 coding sequence is TGTGCCAGCAGCCAAGTCGTAAGGGGGGGCACTGAAGCTTTCTTT.

The gene calls are TRBV28 and TRBJ1-5; possible D gene TRBD1, 6 bases. V lost 3 bases and J 5 bases, leaving 11 bases between the germline ends. CDR3 length equals 14 residues. Germline V gene lookup returns CDR1 MDHEN and CDR2 SYDVKM. CDR3 loop: CASSFPGQHQPQHF. DNA of the CDR3: TGTGCCAGCAGTTTCCCCGGACAGCATCAGCCCCAGCATTTT.

This sequence joins TRBV6-5 and TRBJ1-1, with D possibly matching TRBD1 (5 bases). The CDR3 sequence is 11 residues long. Per germline, CDR1 MNHEY and CDR2 SVGAGI. V was trimmed by 11 bases and J by 5 bases, leaving 12 bases between them. The CDR3 DNA reads TGTGCCGGAAACCGGGGGACTGAAGCTTTCTTT. It specifies CAGNRGTEAFF.

The V call is TRBV30, the J call TRBJ2-1; 8 bases line up with TRBD1. V lost 4 bases, J lost 4 bases, and 21 bases stayed unmatched. From germline, CDR1 is GTSNPN and CDR2 SVGIG (reference sequence). The CDR3 is 19 residues long. The CDR3, as DNA: TGTGCCTGGAAGAGGGGGTGGACAGGGACCCCGCTAAGGTACAATGAGCAGTTCTTC. It codes for CAWKRGWTGTPLRYNEQFF.

J is TRBJ1-2 and V is TRBV2; the D is unclear. V lost 6 bases to trimming and J lost 3 bases, with 11 bases between them. The CDR3 length is 13 residues. The germline CDR1 and CDR2 sequences are SNHLY and FYNNEI. CDR3 in DNA: TGTGCCAGCAGCAATGCGGTCTACTATGGCTACACCTTC. Its protein is CASSNAVYYGYTF.

This clone was observed once. The rearrangement joins TRBV6-6 to TRBJ1-1, with a weak D call TRBD1 (5 bases). The CDR3 covers 12 residues. CDR1 and CDR2 (germline): MNHNY, SVGAGI (reference sequence). CDR3 in amino acids: CALRDRNTEAFF. The CDR3 DNA follows: TGTGCATTACGAGACAGGAACACTGAAGCTTTCTTT.

The rearrangement uses TRBV28 and TRBJ1-6, with D unresolved. Germline V CDR1 and CDR2: MDHEN, SYDVKM. The CDR3 is 12 residues long. V lost 5 bases, J lost 7 bases, and 6 bases lay in between. The chain's CDR3 is CASSIENSPLHF. The CDR3, as DNA: TGTGCCAGCAGTATCGAGAATTCACCCCTCCACTTT.

This clone was found once. Other DNA sequences of this sample code for an identical CDR3. This rearrangement joins TRBV7-2 to TRBJ1-1; D unresolved. Germline V gene data show CDR1 as SGHTA and CDR2 as FQGNSA. V dropped 4 bases and J dropped 1 base, with 7 bases sitting between them. The CDR3 covers 13 residues. CDR3 in DNA: TGTGCCAGCAGCTCCCAGGAGAACACTGAAGCTTTCTTT. Encoded protein: CASSSQENTEAFF. Combining the CDR3 with reference TRBV7-2 and TRBJ1-1 gives the whole variable domain GAGVSQSPSNKVTEKGKDVELRCDPISGHTALYWYRQSLGQGLEFLIYFQGNSAPDKSGLPSDRFSAERTGGSVSTLTIQRTQQEDSAVYLCASSSQENTEAFFGQGTRLTVV.

The chain is built from TRBV2 and TRBJ1-6; D remains ambiguous. CDR1 is SNHLY, CDR2 FYNNEI, per germline. This CDR3 region has 17 residues. V lost 7 bases to trimming and J lost 0 bases, with 16 bases between them. This CDR3 reads CASTSEAGSSYNSPLHF. CDR3 DNA sequence: TGTGCCAGCACCTCGGAGGCAGGAAGCTCCTATAATTCACCCCTCCACTTT.

This clone was counted between two and nine times. The chain carries TRBV28 and TRBJ2-7; 8 nucleotides agree with TRBD1. Germline V gene sequence: CDR1 MDHEN, CDR2 SYDVKM. J gave up 3 bases and V 5 bases, and 6 bases lay outside the gene matches. The CDR3 runs to 14 residues. CDR3 protein: CASSHRGVNYEQYF. CDR3 in DNA: TGTGCCAGCAGTCACAGGGGGGTCAACTACGAGCAGTACTTC.